The 23 T cell receptor beta chains reported below all come from one sample, sequenced in a study of molecular identifiers for immune sequencing clone quantification. MiXCR was run by TCRdb on the PCR reads, yielding one entry per CDR3 protein. The table lists 250,000 to 400,000 distinct CDR3 sequences, around a fifth of them singletons. The sequenced sample consisted of naive CD8+ T cells from blood, with Jurkat cell RNA spiked in. Subset of the sample: FACS-sorted CD8+CD4-CCR7+CD45RA+ naive T cells. These receptors came from a human donor in good health. Some libraries in this study had Jurkat cell RNA spiked in.

This clonotype was counted once. Because it lacks the conserved phenylalanine or tryptophan at the end, this CDR3 is likely a read error. The chain couples TRBV10-3 to TRBJ2-7; TRBD1 agrees at 8 bases. The CDR3 totals 15 residues. V lost 2 bases to trimming and J lost 3 bases; unmatched junction nucleotides: 6. Germline V gives CDR1 ENHRY, CDR2 SYGVKD. In nucleotides, the CDR3 is TGTGCCATCAGTGAGCCCGGGACAGGTTTCTACGAGCAGTACCTC. Translating gives CAISEPGTGFYEQYL.

Ten or more counts support this clonotype. CDR3 protein: CASSYDRPVWNSPLHF. CDR3 bases: TGTGCCAGCAGTTACGATAGACCGGTATGGAATTCACCCCTCCACTTT. This chain links TRBV6-2 or TRBV6-3 with TRBJ1-6; D unresolved. Germline V gene lookup returns CDR1 MNHEY and CDR2 SVGEGT. There are 16 residues in the CDR3. Trimming removed 2 bases from V and 7 bases from J, with 15 bases in between.

This clonotype was counted at least ten times. J is TRBJ2-2 and V is TRBV20-1; 7 bases are shared with TRBD1. CDR1 is DFQATT, CDR2 SNEGSKA, per germline (reference sequence). The length of the CDR3 is 15 residues. Trimming at V came to 0 bases and at J to 1 base, leaving 2 bases not matched to a gene. CDR3 residues: CSARERGLNTGELFF. CDR3 in DNA: TGCAGTGCTAGAGAAAGGGGGCTGAACACCGGGGAGCTGTTTTTT.

This clonotype was detected ten times or more. This chain joins TRBV4-1 and TRBJ1-1; D is uncertain. The CDR3 covers 15 residues. Germline V gene sequence: CDR1 MGHRA, CDR2 YSYEKL. Trimming left V 1 base short and J 2 bases short, with 11 bases between. For the CDR3, the DNA is TGCGCCAGCAGCCAAGTTACACAATTAAACACTGAAGCTTTCTTT. Protein product: CASSQVTQLNTEAFF.

Points on this clonotype: This may be a read error, as it is one base from a much larger clone. Because the CDR3 is missing its conserved closing phenylalanine or tryptophan, this is likely a read error. The rearrangement links TRBV12-3 or TRBV12-4 to TRBJ2-3, with 8 bases identical to TRBD2. The CDR3 runs to 20 residues. J gave up 4 bases and V 0 bases, and 18 bases lay outside the gene matches. DNA of the CDR3: TGTGCCAGCAGTTTAGCAAAAATATACTCCCTCAGCGGGGGATCAGATACGCAGTATTCT. Protein: CASSLAKIYSLSGGSDTQYS.

In regard to this clonotype: A read error is possible here, since a much larger clone lies one base away. This chain uses TRBV9 with TRBJ1-1; D not resolved. Germline CDR1 and CDR2: SGDLS and YYNGEE. The CDR3 totals 14 residues. The germline V and J ends were trimmed by 3 bases and 7 bases, with 16 bases remaining between them. The CDR3 nucleotides read TGTGCCAGCAGCGCAGATCTCGGTTCCCATGAAGCTTTCTTT. Translation: CASSADLGSHEAFF.

This clonotype was found many times. Here the CDR3 DNA reads TGTGCCAGCAGCTTAGTTCCAGGGACAGGGGGCGACGAGCAGTACTTC. It codes for CASSLVPGTGGDEQYF. V and J are TRBV7-9 and TRBJ2-7; TRBD1 aligns across 12 bases. CDR1 and CDR2 from the germline V gene are SEHNR and FQNEAQ (reference sequence). V shed 1 base and J 5 bases; nucleotides not matched to a gene: 6. The CDR3 loop spans 16 amino acids.

To note about this clonotype: Being one base from a much bigger clone, this may be a read error. This rearrangement joins TRBV23-1 to TRBJ2-3; 8 nucleotides line up with TRBD2. TRBV23-1 belongs to the ORF category, with a function that is uncertain. The CDR3 is 18 residues long. CDR3 in amino acids: CASGQLYYPGGPTDTQYF. The CDR3 DNA reads as TGCGCCAGCGGTCAATTATATTATCCGGGGGGGCCCACAGATACGCAGTATTTT.

Points on this clonotype: A much larger clone lies a single base off, so this may be a read error. The chain employs TRBV7-9 and TRBJ2-3; D possibly corresponds to TRBD2 (6 bases). Germline V gives CDR1 SEHNR, CDR2 FQNEAQ (reference sequence). CDR3 length: 14 residues. CDR3 amino acids: CASSLAGPTDTRYF. The CDR3, as DNA: TGTGCCAGCAGCTTGGCGGGACCCACAGATACGCGGTATTTT.

The rearrangement uses TRBV6-5 and TRBJ2-6, with D unresolved. The CDR3 runs to 18 residues. V shed 7 bases and J shed 0 bases, with 19 bases lying between them. Per the germline V gene, CDR1 is MNHEY and CDR2 is SVGAGI. The chain's CDR3 is CASTPWLTAPSGANVLTF. The CDR3 coding sequence is TGTGCCAGCACCCCCTGGCTGACTGCACCCTCTGGGGCCAACGTCCTGACTTTC.

This clonotype was seen ten or more times. V is TRBV5-1 and J is TRBJ1-1, with a possible D match to TRBD1 (5 bases). V dropped 3 bases and J dropped 0 bases, with 12 bases sitting between them. The CDR3 loop spans 15 amino acids. Germline V gene sequence: CDR1 SGHRS, CDR2 YFSETQ. CDR3 in amino acids: CASSYEGHMNTEAFF. The CDR3 coding sequence is TGCGCCAGCAGCTACGAGGGGCACATGAACACTGAAGCTTTCTTT.

There are many counts of this clonotype. This rearrangement joins TRBV27 to TRBJ2-5; D ambiguous. Germline V gene sequence: CDR1 MNHEY, CDR2 SMNVEV (reference sequence). The germline V and J ends were trimmed by 0 bases and 3 bases, with 8 bases remaining between them. There are 14 residues in the CDR3. This CDR3 is CASSLSAEEETQYF. The CDR3 DNA follows: TGTGCCAGCAGTTTATCAGCAGAAGAAGAGACCCAGTACTTC.

This clonotype has a count of ten or more. This chain connects TRBV28 to TRBJ1-5, with D possibly matching TRBD1 (6 bases). The germline CDR1 and CDR2 sequences are MDHEN and SYDVKM. This CDR3 is 17 amino acids long. Between the trimmed V and J ends, which lost 2 bases and 0 bases, there was a span of 14 bases. In DNA, the CDR3 is TGTGCCAGCAGTTTAGACAGGTGGACCTATAGCAATCAGCCCCAGCATTTT. It yields the protein CASSLDRWTYSNQPQHF.

This clonotype appeared many times. The chain uses TRBV28 and TRBJ1-5; the D gene is possibly TRBD1 (5 bases). Germline V gene lookup returns CDR1 MDHEN and CDR2 SYDVKM. CDR3 size: 14 residues. Trimming left V 7 bases short and J 7 bases short, with 17 bases between. The CDR3 DNA sequence: TGTGCCAGCACTTGGAGAGGGGTGACGCAGCCCCAGCATTTT. This sequence encodes CASTWRGVTQPQHF. Full variable domain (remainder filled in from reference TRBV28 and TRBJ1-5): DVKVTQSSRYLVKRTGEKVFLECVQDMDHENMFWYRQDPGLGLRLIYFSYDVKMKEKGDIPEGYSVSREKKERFSLILESASTNQTSMYLCASTWRGVTQPQHFGDGTRLSIL.

This clonotype was counted many times. V gene TRBV30 combines with J gene TRBJ1-3, with D perhaps TRBD1 (5 bases). This CDR3 has 16 residues. V gave up 0 bases and J gave up 0 bases, with 12 bases separating them. The V gene's germline CDR1 is GTSNPN and CDR2 SVGIG (reference sequence). The chain's CDR3 is CAWSVVDDSSGNTIYF. Here the CDR3 DNA reads TGTGCCTGGAGTGTAGTGGATGACAGCTCTGGAAACACCATATATTTT.

In this sample, this clonotype turned up many times. The chain recombines TRBV12-3 or TRBV12-4 with TRBJ2-2; TRBD2 matches at 9 bases. Trimming cost V 3 bases and J 6 bases; bases outside gene matches: 2. The CDR3 length is 14 residues. CDR3 amino acids: CASSFLAGSGELFF. The CDR3 DNA reads as TGTGCCAGCAGTTTCCTAGCGGGATCCGGGGAGCTGTTTTTT.

This clonotype has ten or more counts. This sequence joins TRBV30 and TRBJ2-1, with TRBD1 matching over 9 bases. Germline CDR1 reads GTSNPN; CDR2 reads SVGIG (reference sequence). J lost 9 bases, V lost 1 base, and 4 bases had no gene match. CDR3 size: 13 residues. DNA for the CDR3: TGTGCCTGGAGTGAACAGGGGGCGAGTGAGCAGTTCTTC. Residues: CAWSEQGASEQFF.

Many counts were recorded for this clonotype. This chain links TRBV11-2 with TRBJ2-2; 9 bases line up with TRBD1. V gave up 4 bases and J gave up 4 bases; unmatched junction bases: 7. The CDR3 runs to 16 residues. Germline V gives CDR1 SGHAT, CDR2 FQNNGV. The CDR3 nucleotides are TGTGCCAGCAGCTCGGGACAGGGAGCCGGCACCGGGGAGCTGTTTTTT. Amino acid sequence: CASSSGQGAGTGELFF. Drawing the rest from reference TRBV11-2 and TRBJ2-2, the complete variable domain is EAGVAQSPRYKIIEKRQSVAFWCNPISGHATLYWYQQILGQGPKLLIQFQNNGVVDDSQLPKDRFSAERLKGVDSTLKIQPAKLEDSAVYLCASSSGQGAGTGELFFGEGSRLTVL.

Worth noting for this clonotype: Since a much larger clone is just one base distant, this may be a read error. This sequence joins TRBV3-1 and TRBJ1-1; D call uncertain. The germline gives CDR1 LGHDT, CDR2 YNNKEL (reference sequence). The CDR3 length is 15 residues. The V and J ends lost 0 bases and 4 bases respectively, with 12 bases between them. The CDR3 DNA follows: TGTGCCAGCAGCCAAGAAGAGAAATTGAGCACTGAAGCTTTCTTT. It codes for CASSQEEKLSTEAFF.

This clonotype was recorded many times. The J gene is TRBJ2-2, the V gene TRBV24-1; 8 nucleotides match TRBD2. Germline CDR1 is KGHDR and CDR2 is SFDVKD. Unmatched junction bases numbered 5, after V lost 9 bases and J lost 6 bases. This CDR3 contains 13 residues. The CDR3 region is CATRGGSAGELFF. In DNA form, the CDR3 reads TGTGCCACCCGGGGGGGATCGGCCGGGGAGCTGTTTTTT.

This clonotype showed up many times. Here the CDR3 reads CSVLLGTGELFF. The CDR3 DNA follows: TGCAGCGTACTCCTTGGCACCGGGGAGCTGTTTTTT. The rearrangement uses TRBV29-1 and TRBJ2-2; D remains ambiguous. Germline assignment: CDR1 SQVTM and CDR2 ANQGSEA. There are 12 residues in the CDR3. Trimming took 6 bases from V and 4 from J, leaving 9 bases between them.

This clonotype was observed many times. The J gene is TRBJ1-5, the V gene TRBV19, with TRBD1 matching 7 bases. The CDR3 spans 14 residues. Germline V lookup: CDR1 LNHDA, CDR2 SQIVND (reference sequence). The V gene end was trimmed by 10 bases and the J gene end by 3 bases; junction bases not matched to a gene: 9. In DNA, the CDR3 is TGTGCCACCTGGGGCAGGGGGAACAATCAGCCCCAGCATTTT. Translation gives CATWGRGNNQPQHF.

To note about this clonotype: A much more abundant neighbour one base away suggests this may be a read error. The CDR3 does not close with the conserved phenylalanine or tryptophan, likely indicating a read error. For the CDR3, the DNA is TGTGCCAGCAGCGTTGATGGGGGGCCGGGCGGGGAGCTGTTTTCT. As protein: CASSVDGGPGGELFS. The chain links TRBV5-3 to TRBJ2-2, with D perhaps TRBD1 or TRBD2 (6 bases each). TRBV5-3 is reported as an ORF; its role is uncertain. Trimming pared 8 bases from V and 7 bases from J, leaving 21 bases between. CDR3 length: 15 residues.